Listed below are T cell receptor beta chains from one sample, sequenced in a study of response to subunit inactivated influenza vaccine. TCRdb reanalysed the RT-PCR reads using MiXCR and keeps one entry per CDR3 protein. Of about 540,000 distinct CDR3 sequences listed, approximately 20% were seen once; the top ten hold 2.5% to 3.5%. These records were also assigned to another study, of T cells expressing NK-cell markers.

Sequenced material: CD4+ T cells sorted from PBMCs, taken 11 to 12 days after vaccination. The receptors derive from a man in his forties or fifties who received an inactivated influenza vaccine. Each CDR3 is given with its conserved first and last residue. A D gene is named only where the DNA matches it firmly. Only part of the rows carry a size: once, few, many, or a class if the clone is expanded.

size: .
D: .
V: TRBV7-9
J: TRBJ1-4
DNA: TGTGCCAGCAGCCCGGCGGCGGGGCTTAATGAAAAACTGTTTTTT
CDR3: CASSPAAGLNEKLFF

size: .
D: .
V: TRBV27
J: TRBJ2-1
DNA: TGTGCCAGCAGTCTCTCCGGACGTCGATACAATGAGCAGTTCTTC
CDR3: CASSLSGRRYNEQFF

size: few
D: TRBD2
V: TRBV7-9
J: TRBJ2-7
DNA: TGTGCCAGCAGCTATTTCGGACTAGCGGGGGCCCCCTACGAGCAGTACTTC
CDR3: CASSYFGLAGAPYEQYF

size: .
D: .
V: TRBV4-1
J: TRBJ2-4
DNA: TGCGCCAGCAGCCAACGATTCGGTCGTGGTAACATTCAGTACTTC
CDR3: CASSQRFGRGNIQYF

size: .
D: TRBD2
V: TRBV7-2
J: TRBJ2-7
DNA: TGTGCCAGCAGCTTAGCGGGAGGGAAGAACTACGAGCAGTACTTC
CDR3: CASSLAGGKNYEQYF

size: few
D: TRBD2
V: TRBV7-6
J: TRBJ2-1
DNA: TGTGCCAGCAGCTTAAGCGGGAGGGCTAACAATGAGCAGTTCTTC
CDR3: CASSLSGRANNEQFF

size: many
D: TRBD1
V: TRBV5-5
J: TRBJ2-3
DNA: TGTGCCAGCAGCTTGGGGACAGGATCAGATACGCAGTATTTT
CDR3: CASSLGTGSDTQYF

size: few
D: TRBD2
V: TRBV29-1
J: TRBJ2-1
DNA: TGCAGCGTTAATAGCGGGGGCCTGAGCTCCTACAATGAGCAGTTCTTC
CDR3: CSVNSGGLSSYNEQFF

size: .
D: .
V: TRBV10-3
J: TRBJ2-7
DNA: TGTGCCATCACAGCGGATCCTTACTCCTACGAGCAGTACTTC
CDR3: CAITADPYSYEQYF

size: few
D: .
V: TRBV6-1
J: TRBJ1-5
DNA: TGTGCCAGCAGAACAGACAGCCGAGGCAATCAGCCCCAGCATTTT
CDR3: CASRTDSRGNQPQHF

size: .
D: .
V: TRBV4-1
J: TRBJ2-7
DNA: TGCGCCAGCAGCCAAGGGGTCCTCAGGAGCTCCTACGAGCAGTACTTC
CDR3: CASSQGVLRSSYEQYF

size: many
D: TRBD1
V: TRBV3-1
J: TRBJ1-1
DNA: TGTGCCAGCAGCCAAGCGCAGGGGGCTGAAGCTTTCTTT
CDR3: CASSQAQGAEAFF

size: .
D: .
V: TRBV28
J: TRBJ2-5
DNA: TGTGCCAGCAGTTTCACCGGGGGAGACGAGACCCAGTACTTC
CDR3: CASSFTGGDETQYF

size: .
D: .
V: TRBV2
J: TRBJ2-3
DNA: TGTGCCAGCAGTGCAGGGACGTCGACCCACGATACGCAGTATTTT
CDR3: CASSAGTSTHDTQYF

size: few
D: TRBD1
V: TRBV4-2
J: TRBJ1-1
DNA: TGTGCCAGCAGCCAAGATCCAGGGGGAAACACTGAAGCTTTCTTT
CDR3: CASSQDPGGNTEAFF

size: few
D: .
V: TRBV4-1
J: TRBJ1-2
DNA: TGCGCCAGCAGCTACAGGGCTCGGGGCACTGGCTACACCTTC
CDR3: CASSYRARGTGYTF

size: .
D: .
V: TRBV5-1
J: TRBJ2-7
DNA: TGCGCCAGCAGCTTGGGGGGTGCGACCCTCTACGAGCAGTACTTC
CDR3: CASSLGGATLYEQYF

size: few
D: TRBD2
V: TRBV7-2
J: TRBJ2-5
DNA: TGTGCCAGCAGCCCCCTAGCGGGAATAAAGACCCAGTACTTC
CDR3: CASSPLAGIKTQYF

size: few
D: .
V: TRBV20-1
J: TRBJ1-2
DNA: TGCAGTGCTAGAGTTATAGGGGACTATGGCTACACCTTC
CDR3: CSARVIGDYGYTF

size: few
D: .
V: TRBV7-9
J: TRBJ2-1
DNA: TGTGCCAGCAGCTTAGACAGGGTTATCTACAATGAGCAGTTCTTC
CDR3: CASSLDRVIYNEQFF

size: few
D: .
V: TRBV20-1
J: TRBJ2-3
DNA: TGCAGTGTTAGCCAGGGAGGTGGGGTGTGGGATACGCAGTATTTT
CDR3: CSVSQGGGVWDTQYF

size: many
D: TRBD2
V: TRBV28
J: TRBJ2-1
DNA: TGTGCCAGCAGAGGGACTAGCGGGAGAAATGAGCAGTTCTTC
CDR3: CASRGTSGRNEQFF

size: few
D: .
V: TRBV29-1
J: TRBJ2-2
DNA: TGCAGCGCCGCCACCGGACGGAGGAACACCGGGGAGCTGTTTTTT
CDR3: CSAATGRRNTGELFF

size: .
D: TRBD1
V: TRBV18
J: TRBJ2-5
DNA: TGTGCCAGCTACTCGGACAGGGGGCAGGAGACCCAGTACTTC
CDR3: CASYSDRGQETQYF

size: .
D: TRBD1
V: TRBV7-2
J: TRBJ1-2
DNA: TGTGCCAGCAGCTTAGCCTGGACAGGGGGCAGGAGTGGCTACACCTTC
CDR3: CASSLAWTGGRSGYTF

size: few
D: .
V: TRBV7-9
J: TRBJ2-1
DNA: TGTGCCAGCAGCTTAGGTAGCCTGAGGGGCAATGAGCAGTTCTTC
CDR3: CASSLGSLRGNEQFF

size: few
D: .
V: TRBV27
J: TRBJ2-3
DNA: TGTGCCAGCAGTTTATTATCCAGGTCTACAGATACGCAGTATTTT
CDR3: CASSLLSRSTDTQYF

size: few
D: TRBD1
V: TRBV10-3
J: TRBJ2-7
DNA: TGTGCCATCAGTGAGTCGTTAACTTTGACAGGGGGCGGCCACCGGGGGCAGTACTTC
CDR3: CAISESLTLTGGGHRGQYF

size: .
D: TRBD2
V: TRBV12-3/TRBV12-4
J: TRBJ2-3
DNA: TGTGCCAGCAGTTTAGATCGGGGCGGGGGAACTAGCACAGATACGCAGTATTTT
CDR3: CASSLDRGGGTSTDTQYF

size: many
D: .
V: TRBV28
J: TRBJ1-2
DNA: TGTGCCGCCGGGGACCGGGTCTATGGCTACACCTTC
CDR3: CAAGDRVYGYTF

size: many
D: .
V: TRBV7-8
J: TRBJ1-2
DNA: TGTGCCAGCAGCTTAGTCGCAGGGAACTATGGCTACACCTTC
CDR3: CASSLVAGNYGYTF

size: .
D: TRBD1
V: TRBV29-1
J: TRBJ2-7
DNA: TGCAGCGTAGGGACAGGGGTATCCTACGAGCAGTACTTC
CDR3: CSVGTGVSYEQYF

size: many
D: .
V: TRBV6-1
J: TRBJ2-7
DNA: TGTGCCAGCAGTCGTAGCGGTAACTCCTACGAGCAGTACTTC
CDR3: CASSRSGNSYEQYF

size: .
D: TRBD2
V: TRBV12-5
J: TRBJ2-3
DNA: TGTGCTAGTGGTCTGGAGGGACTATCCACAGATACGCAGTATTTT
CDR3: CASGLEGLSTDTQYF

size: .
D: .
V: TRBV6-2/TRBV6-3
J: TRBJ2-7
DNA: TGTGCCAGCAAGGGCGGGGAATGGTCCTACGAGCAGTACTTC
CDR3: CASKGGEWSYEQYF

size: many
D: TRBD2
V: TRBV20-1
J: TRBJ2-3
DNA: TGCAGTGCTAGGGGGCTAGCGGGGGGGCCAGGTGCAGATACGCAGTATTTT
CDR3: CSARGLAGGPGADTQYF

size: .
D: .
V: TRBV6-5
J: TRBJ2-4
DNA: TGTGCCAGCAGTTTAAAACCAACTTCAGCCAAAAACATTCAGTACTTC
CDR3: CASSLKPTSAKNIQYF

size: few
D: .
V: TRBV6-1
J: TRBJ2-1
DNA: TGTGCCAGCAGCAAAGATGCGGGGCAACATGAGCAGTTCTTC
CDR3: CASSKDAGQHEQFF

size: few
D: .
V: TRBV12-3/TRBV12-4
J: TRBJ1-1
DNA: TGTGCCGTGACAGGAGTGAACACTGAAGCTTTCTTT
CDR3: CAVTGVNTEAFF